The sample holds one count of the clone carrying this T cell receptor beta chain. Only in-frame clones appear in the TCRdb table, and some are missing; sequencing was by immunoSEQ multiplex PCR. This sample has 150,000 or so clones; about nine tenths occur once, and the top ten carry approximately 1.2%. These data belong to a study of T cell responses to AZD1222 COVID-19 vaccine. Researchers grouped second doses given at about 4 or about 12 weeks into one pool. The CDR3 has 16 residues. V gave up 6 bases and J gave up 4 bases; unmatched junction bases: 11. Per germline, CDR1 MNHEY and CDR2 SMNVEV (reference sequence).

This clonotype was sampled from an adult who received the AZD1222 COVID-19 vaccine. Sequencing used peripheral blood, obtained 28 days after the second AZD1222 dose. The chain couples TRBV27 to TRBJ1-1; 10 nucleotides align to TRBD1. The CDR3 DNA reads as TGTGCCAGCAGACCAGACAGGGGGCGGGTTACCACTGAAGCTTTCTTT. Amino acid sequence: CASRPDRGRVTTEAFF.